Below, 13 T cell receptor beta chains from the same sample are listed, as sequenced in a study of T cell repertoires in cytomegalovirus infection. TCRdb reprocessed the reads via MiXCR and lists one record per CDR3 protein. Altogether about 260,000 distinct CDR3 sequences are present, approximately 13% being singletons, with the ten largest covering roughly 8.7%. The sample was PBMCs. The source of these receptors is a human donor in good health (CMV status not recorded). Some clones in this sample may be carry-over from other donors' samples.

This clonotype was observed a handful of times. J is TRBJ1-1 and V is TRBV18; D gene unclear. Germline loops: CDR1 KGHSH, CDR2 LQKENI. Trimming removed 3 bases from V and 1 base from J, with 6 bases in between. The CDR3 length is 13 residues. CDR3 in DNA: TGTGCCAGCTCACCTCACCAGAACACTGAAGCTTTCTTT. Translating it yields CASSPHQNTEAFF. Looking up the rest from reference TRBV18 and TRBJ1-1 gives the full variable domain: NAGVMQNPRHLVRRRGQEARLRCSPMKGHSHVYWYRQLPEEGLKFMVYLQKENIIDESGMPKERFSAEFPKEGPSILRIQQVVRGDSAAYFCASSPHQNTEAFFGQGTRLTVV.

This clonotype has just a few counts. The rearrangement uses TRBV20-1 and TRBJ2-1, with 11 positions matching TRBD2. Germline CDR1 reads DFQATT; CDR2 reads SNEGSKA (reference sequence). CDR3 size: 14 residues. The ends lost 2 bases at V and 8 bases at J; junction bases unmatched: 5. The CDR3 loop is CSARLAGGRDEQFF. In DNA form, the CDR3 reads TGCAGTGCTAGACTAGCGGGGGGAAGAGATGAGCAGTTCTTC.

J is TRBJ1-1 and V is TRBV9; 7 bases map to TRBD1. The junction had 6 bases not matched to a gene; V was cut back by 0 bases and J by 1 base. This CDR3 region has 16 residues. Germline CDR1 is SGDLS and CDR2 is YYNGEE. The CDR3 bases are TGTGCCAGCAGCGTAGCTGCAGGGGGGTCGAACACTGAAGCTTTCTTT. This sequence encodes CASSVAAGGSNTEAFF.

This clonotype was seen at least ten times. V is TRBV28 and J is TRBJ2-1; TRBD2 matches at 10 bases. Unmatched junction bases numbered 4, after V lost 2 bases and J lost 9 bases. CDR1 is MDHEN, CDR2 SYDVKM, per germline. The CDR3 is made up of 14 amino acids. DNA of the CDR3: TGTGCCAGCAGTTTAAGCGGGGGGGGGAGTGAGCAGTTCTTC. Its translation: CASSLSGGGSEQFF.

This clonotype was detected ten times or more. This sequence joins TRBV7-6 and TRBJ2-7, with D tentatively TRBD1 or TRBD2 (5 bases each). Germline V gene data show CDR1 as SGHVS and CDR2 as FNYEAQ. This CDR3 has 14 amino acids. Trimming removed 7 bases from V and 2 bases from J, with 15 bases in between. Written as DNA, the CDR3 is TGTGCCAGCACCCACCGGGACGGAGCCTACGAGCAGTACTTC. Translation gives CASTHRDGAYEQYF.

The CDR3 DNA is TGTGCCAGCGCCCCAGGGACAGGAACCTACGAGCAGTACTTC. It is translated as CASAPGTGTYEQYF. The J gene is TRBJ2-7, the V gene TRBV5-6; 8 positions match TRBD1. The V gene's germline CDR1 is SGHDT and CDR2 YYEEEE. J lost 2 bases, V lost 7 bases, and 8 bases had no gene match. There are 14 residues in the CDR3.

This clonotype was seen many times. This chain uses TRBV7-2 with TRBJ1-1; D perhaps matches TRBD1 (6 bases). Trimming pared 8 bases from V and 5 bases from J, leaving 21 bases between. The germline gives CDR1 SGHTA, CDR2 FQGNSA. This CDR3 is 15 amino acids long. This CDR3 is CASQTRWGAGTEAFF. CDR3 DNA sequence: TGTGCCAGCCAAACGCGCTGGGGGGCAGGGACTGAAGCTTTCTTT.

This chain links TRBV14 with TRBJ2-3, with 8 bases fitting TRBD2. Germline V gene lookup returns CDR1 SGHDN and CDR2 FVKESK. Trimming cost V 4 bases and J 2 bases; bases outside gene matches: 8. There are 16 residues in the CDR3. The CDR3, as DNA: TGTGCCAGCAGCCCCCTGACTAGCGTGAACACAGATACGCAGTATTTT. Translated: CASSPLTSVNTDTQYF.

This clonotype was recorded many times. This chain joins TRBV12-3 or TRBV12-4 and TRBJ2-2, with 8 bases fitting TRBD2. V lost 3 bases to trimming and J lost 4 bases; unmatched junction nucleotides: 1. The CDR3 has 14 amino acids. The CDR3 loop reads CASSFRGGTGELFF. CDR3 coding DNA: TGTGCCAGCAGTTTCCGGGGGGGCACCGGGGAGCTGTTTTTT.

This clonotype was counted a few times. The chain links TRBV25-1 to TRBJ1-2, with D perhaps matching TRBD1 (5 bases). There are 13 residues in the CDR3. V lost 3 bases and J lost 6, with 11 bases in between. Germline values: CDR1 MGHDK, CDR2 SYGVNS. Here the CDR3 reads CASSDSIRDGYTF. CDR3 bases: TGTGCCAGCAGTGATTCCATCAGGGATGGCTACACCTTC.

There are a few counts of this clonotype. This sequence joins TRBV11-2 and TRBJ1-1, with TRBD1 as a possible D gene (5 bases). The CDR3 totals 15 residues. The V end was cut by 0 bases, the J end by 3 bases, with 11 bases between. Per the germline V gene, CDR1 is SGHAT and CDR2 is FQNNGV. In DNA, the CDR3 is TGTGCCAGCAGCTTAGAGGCCAGGGTGCACACTGAAGCTTTCTTT. Translating gives CASSLEARVHTEAFF.

The table lists this clonotype with many counts. CDR3 sequence: CASSFRQSSSEKLFF. CDR3 in DNA: TGTGCCAGCAGTTTCAGGCAGTCTAGTAGTGAAAAACTGTTTTTT. The J gene is TRBJ1-4, the V gene TRBV12-3 or TRBV12-4; D is unresolved. Trimming removed 3 bases from V and 7 bases from J, with 15 bases in between. The CDR3 sequence is 15 residues long.

This clonotype was counted at least ten times. V gene TRBV4-1 combines with J gene TRBJ2-1; 9 bases fit TRBD1. V shed 2 bases, J shed 0 bases, and the junction held 5 bases outside the gene matches. CDR1 is MGHRA, CDR2 YSYEKL, per germline. This CDR3 is built from 17 residues. The CDR3 DNA is TGCGCCAGCAGCCAATCGAGACAGGGGGGCTCCTACAATGAGCAGTTCTTC. It yields the protein CASSQSRQGGSYNEQFF.